This section outlines one T cell receptor (beta chain) sequence together with its context. No antigen is known for it. This sample was included in a study of vaccination and CD4 T cells after COVID-19. Study-wide context: Overlapping SARS-CoV-2, HCoV-NL63, HCoV-OC43 and HCoV-229E spike peptides were used to stimulate cells.

The Oncomine TCR Beta short-read assay was what sequenced the DNA obtained from cultured CD4+ T cells. TCRdb re-derived calls from the PCR reads in MiXCR, one entry per CDR3 protein. The data contain 15,000 to 20,000 distinct CDR3 sequences, around two thirds of them singletons. Treatment of the sample: approximately 10-day PBMC culture with coronavirus spike peptide pools or control peptides (ViraFEST assay). ViraFEST used peptide pools to expand antigen-specific T cells and subsequently sequenced their TCRs. The junction had 2 bases not matched to a gene; V was cut back by 1 base and J by 2 bases. Germline-derived CDR1 and CDR2 are SGHTA and FQGNSA. This CDR3 is built from 15 residues.

Sequenced input: CD4+ T cells from blood, cultured in vitro. The receptor comes from a human donor who had recovered from COVID-19. The chain links TRBV7-2 to TRBJ2-5, with TRBD2 identical over 9 bases. The DNA for the CDR3 is TGTGCCAGCAGCTTAGGACTAGCGGAACAAGAGACCCAGTACTTC. Its protein is CASSLGLAEQETQYF.